This TCR beta chain was sequenced for a study of control samples from healthy donors and cancer patients. Assay: immunoSEQ multiplex PCR; the TCRdb copy retains only in-frame clones and omits some. The table shows around 170,000 clones, with around 90% occurring only once. Germline V CDR1 and CDR2: SGHAT, FQDESV (reference sequence). The CDR3 has 16 amino acids. V was shortened by 3 bases and J by 4 bases, with 16 bases between the two germline ends. The TCR sequence derives from a woman aged 30 to 39 in good health. The V gene is TRBV11-1, the J gene TRBJ2-1; D tentatively reads TRBD1 or TRBD2 (5 bases each). Sequenced input: blood. The CDR3 here is CASSLGRSPYYNEQFF. The CDR3 nucleotides are TGTGCCAGCAGCTTGGGACGATCCCCCTATTACAATGAGCAGTTCTTC.